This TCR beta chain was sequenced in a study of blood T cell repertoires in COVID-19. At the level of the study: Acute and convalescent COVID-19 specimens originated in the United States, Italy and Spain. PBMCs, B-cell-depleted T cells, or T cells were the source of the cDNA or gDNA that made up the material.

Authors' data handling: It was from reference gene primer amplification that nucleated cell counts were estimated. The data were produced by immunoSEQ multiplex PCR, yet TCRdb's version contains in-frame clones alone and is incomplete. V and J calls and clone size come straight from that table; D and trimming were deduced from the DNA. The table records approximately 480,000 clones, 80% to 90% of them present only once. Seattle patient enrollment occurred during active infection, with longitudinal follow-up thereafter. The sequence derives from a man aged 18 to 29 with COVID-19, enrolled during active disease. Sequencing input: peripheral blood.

CDR3 protein: CASSRQGNQPQHF. The CDR3 DNA follows: TGTGCCAGCAGTCGACAGGGGAATCAGCCCCAGCATTTT. The J gene is TRBJ1-5, the V gene TRBV25-1; 8 bases are shared with TRBD1. J gave up 4 bases and V 5 bases, and 1 base lay outside the gene matches. The CDR3 has 13 residues. Per the germline V gene, CDR1 is MGHDK and CDR2 is SYGVNS.